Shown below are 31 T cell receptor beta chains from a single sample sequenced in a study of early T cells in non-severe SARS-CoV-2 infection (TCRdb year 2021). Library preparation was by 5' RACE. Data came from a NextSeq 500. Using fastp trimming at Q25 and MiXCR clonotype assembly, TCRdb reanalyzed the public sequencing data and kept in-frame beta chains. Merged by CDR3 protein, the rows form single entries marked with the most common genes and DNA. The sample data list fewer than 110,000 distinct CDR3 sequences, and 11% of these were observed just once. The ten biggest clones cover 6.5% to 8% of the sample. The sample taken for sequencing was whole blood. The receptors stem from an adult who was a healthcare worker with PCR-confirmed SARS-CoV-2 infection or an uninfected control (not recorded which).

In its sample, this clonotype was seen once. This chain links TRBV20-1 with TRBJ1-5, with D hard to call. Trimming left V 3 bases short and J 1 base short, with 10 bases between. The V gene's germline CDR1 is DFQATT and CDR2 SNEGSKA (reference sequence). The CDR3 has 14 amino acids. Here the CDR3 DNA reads TGCAGTGCTAGGGCTCCGGACAGCAATCAGCCCCAGCATTTT. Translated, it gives CSARAPDSNQPQHF.

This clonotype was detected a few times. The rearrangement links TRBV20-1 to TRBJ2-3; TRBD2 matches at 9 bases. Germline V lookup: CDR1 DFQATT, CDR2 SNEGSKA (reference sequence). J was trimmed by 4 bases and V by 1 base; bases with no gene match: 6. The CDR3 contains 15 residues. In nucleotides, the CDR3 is TGCAGTGCTAGAGTCGCGGGAGGGCGGGCAGATACGCAGTATTTT. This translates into CSARVAGGRADTQYF.

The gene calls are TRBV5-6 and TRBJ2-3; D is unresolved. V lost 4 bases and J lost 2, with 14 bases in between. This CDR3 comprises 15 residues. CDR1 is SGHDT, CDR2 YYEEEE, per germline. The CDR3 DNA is TGTGCCAGCAGCCCCCGCCCCCCAATCACAGATACGCAGTATTTT. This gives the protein CASSPRPPITDTQYF.

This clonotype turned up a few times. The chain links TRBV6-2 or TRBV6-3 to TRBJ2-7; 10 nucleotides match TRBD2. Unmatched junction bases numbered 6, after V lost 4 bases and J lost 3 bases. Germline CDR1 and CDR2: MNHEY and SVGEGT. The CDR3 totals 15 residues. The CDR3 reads CASSSPLAGDYEQYF. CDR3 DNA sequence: TGTGCCAGCAGTTCACCTCTAGCGGGAGACTACGAGCAGTACTTC.

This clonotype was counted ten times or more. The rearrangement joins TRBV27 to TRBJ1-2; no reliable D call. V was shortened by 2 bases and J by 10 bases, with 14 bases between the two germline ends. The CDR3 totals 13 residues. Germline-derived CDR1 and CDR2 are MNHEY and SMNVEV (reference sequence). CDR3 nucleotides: TGTGCCAGCAGTTTAGGCGGAGTGAGTGACTACACCTTC. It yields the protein CASSLGGVSDYTF.

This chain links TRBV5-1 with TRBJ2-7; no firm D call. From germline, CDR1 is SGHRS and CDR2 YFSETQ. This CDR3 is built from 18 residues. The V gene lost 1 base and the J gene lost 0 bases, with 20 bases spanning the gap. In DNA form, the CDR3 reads TGCGCCAGCAGCTTGAGTTACTCCTATGGCGGATACTCCTACGAGCAGTACTTC. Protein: CASSLSYSYGGYSYEQYF. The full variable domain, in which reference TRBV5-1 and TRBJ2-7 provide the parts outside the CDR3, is KAGVTQTPRYLIKTRGQQVTLSCSPISGHRSVSWYQQTPGQGLQFLFEYFSETQRNKGNFPGRFSGRQFSNSRSEMNVSTLELGDSALYLCASSLSYSYGGYSYEQYFGPGTRLTVT.

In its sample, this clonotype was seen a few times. CDR3 DNA: TGTGCCAGCAGCTCGGGACGGGATTACGAGCAGTACTTC. As protein: CASSSGRDYEQYF. V usage is TRBV11-3 and J usage is TRBJ2-7; the D gene could be TRBD1 or TRBD2 (5 bases each). V lost 4 bases and J 4 bases, leaving 11 bases between the germline ends. CDR1 is SGHNT and CDR2 is YENEEA in the germline V gene. This CDR3 spans 13 amino acids. Complete variable domain (other parts from reference TRBV11-3 and TRBJ2-7): EAGVVQSPRYKIIEKKQPVAFWCNPISGHNTLYWYLQNLGQGPELLIRYENEEAVDDSQLPKDRFSAERLKGVDSTLKIQPAELGDSAVYLCASSSGRDYEQYFGPGTRLTVT.

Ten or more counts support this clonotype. This CDR3 is CASSRGGGSHTIYF. In DNA form, the CDR3 reads TGTGCCAGCAGCCGCGGTGGCGGGAGTCACACCATATATTTT. The V call is TRBV7-9, the J call TRBJ1-3; D not resolved. Trimming removed 5 bases at V and 8 bases at J, with 16 bases between. CDR3 length: 14 residues. Germline V gives CDR1 SEHNR, CDR2 FQNEAQ (reference sequence). Looking up the rest from reference TRBV7-9 and TRBJ1-3 gives the full variable domain: DTGVSQNPRHKITKRGQNVTFRCDPISEHNRLYWYRQTLGQGPEFLTYFQNEAQLEKSRLLSDRFSAERPKGSFSTLEIQRTEQGDSAMYLCASSRGGGSHTIYFGEGSWLTVV.

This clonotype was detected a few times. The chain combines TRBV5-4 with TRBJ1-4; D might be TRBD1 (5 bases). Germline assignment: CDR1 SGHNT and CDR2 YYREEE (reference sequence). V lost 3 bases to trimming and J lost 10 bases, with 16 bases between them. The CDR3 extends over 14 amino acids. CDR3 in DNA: TGTGCCAGCAGCTCCAACCCGGGACGGAGAAAACTGTTTTTT. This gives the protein CASSSNPGRRKLFF.

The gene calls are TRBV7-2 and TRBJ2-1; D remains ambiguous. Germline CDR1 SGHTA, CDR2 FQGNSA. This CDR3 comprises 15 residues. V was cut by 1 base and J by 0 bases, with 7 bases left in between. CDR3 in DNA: TGTGCCAGCAGCTTAGTTTTCGGCTCCTACAATGAGCAGTTCTTC. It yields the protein CASSLVFGSYNEQFF. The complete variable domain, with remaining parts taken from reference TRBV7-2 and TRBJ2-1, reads GAGVSQSPSNKVTEKGKDVELRCDPISGHTALYWYRQSLGQGLEFLIYFQGNSAPDKSGLPSDRFSAERTGGSVSTLTIQRTQQEDSAVYLCASSLVFGSYNEQFFGPGTRLTVL.

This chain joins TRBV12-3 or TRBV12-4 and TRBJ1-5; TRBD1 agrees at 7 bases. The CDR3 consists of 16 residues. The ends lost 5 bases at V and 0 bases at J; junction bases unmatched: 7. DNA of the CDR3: TGTGCCAGCAGTCGGACAGGAGACTATAGCAATCAGCCCCAGCATTTT. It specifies CASSRTGDYSNQPQHF.

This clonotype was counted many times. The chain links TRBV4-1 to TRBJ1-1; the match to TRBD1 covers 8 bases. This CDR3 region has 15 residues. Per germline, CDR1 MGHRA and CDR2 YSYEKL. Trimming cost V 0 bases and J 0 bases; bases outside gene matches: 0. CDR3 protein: CASSQEDRVNTEAFF. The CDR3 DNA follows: TGCGCCAGCAGCCAAGAGGACAGGGTGAACACTGAAGCTTTCTTT.

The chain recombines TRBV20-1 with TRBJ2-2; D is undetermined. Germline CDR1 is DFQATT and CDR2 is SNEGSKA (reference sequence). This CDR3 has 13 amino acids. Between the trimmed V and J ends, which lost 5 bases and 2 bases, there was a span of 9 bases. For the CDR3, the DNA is TGCAGTGCTTTCAGGAGCAACACCGGGGAGCTGTTTTTT. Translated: CSAFRSNTGELFF.

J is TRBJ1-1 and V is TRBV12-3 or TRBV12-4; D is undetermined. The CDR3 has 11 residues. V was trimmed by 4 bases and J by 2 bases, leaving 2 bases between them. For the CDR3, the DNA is TGTGCCAGCAGTTCAAACACTGAAGCTTTCTTT. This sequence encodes CASSSNTEAFF.

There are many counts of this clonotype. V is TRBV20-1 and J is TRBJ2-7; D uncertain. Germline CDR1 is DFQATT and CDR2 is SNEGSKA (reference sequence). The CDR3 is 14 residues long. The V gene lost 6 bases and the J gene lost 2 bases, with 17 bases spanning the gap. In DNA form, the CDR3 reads TGCAGTGCCAACCAGCCTCCGCTCCCCTACGAGCAGTACTTC. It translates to CSANQPPLPYEQYF.

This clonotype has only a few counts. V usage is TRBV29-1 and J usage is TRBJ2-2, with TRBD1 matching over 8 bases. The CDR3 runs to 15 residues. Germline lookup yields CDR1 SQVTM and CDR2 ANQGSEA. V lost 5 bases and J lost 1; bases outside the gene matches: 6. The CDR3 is CSVRAGTGNTGELFF. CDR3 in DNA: TGCAGCGTTAGGGCCGGGACAGGGAACACCGGGGAGCTGTTTTTT.

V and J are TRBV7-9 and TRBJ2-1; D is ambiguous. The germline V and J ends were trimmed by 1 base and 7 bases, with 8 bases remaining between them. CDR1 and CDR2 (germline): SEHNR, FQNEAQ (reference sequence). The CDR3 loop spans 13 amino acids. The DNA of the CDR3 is TGTGCCAGCAGCTTAGTAGCTCCGAATGAGCAGTTCTTC. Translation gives CASSLVAPNEQFF.

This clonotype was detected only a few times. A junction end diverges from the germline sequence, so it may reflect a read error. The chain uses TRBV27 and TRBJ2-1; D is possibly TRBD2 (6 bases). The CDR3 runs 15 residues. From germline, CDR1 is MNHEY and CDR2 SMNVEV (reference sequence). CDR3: CVSSQQREPRGEQFF. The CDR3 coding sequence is TGTGTCAGCTCCCAACAACGGGAGCCCCGGGGTGAGCAGTTCTTC.

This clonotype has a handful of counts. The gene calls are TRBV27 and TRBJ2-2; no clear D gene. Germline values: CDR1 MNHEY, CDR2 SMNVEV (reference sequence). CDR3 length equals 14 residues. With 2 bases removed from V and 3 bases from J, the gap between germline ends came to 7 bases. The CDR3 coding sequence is TGTGCCAGCAGTTTAGGGGTTGACACCGGGGAGCTGTTTTTT. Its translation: CASSLGVDTGELFF.

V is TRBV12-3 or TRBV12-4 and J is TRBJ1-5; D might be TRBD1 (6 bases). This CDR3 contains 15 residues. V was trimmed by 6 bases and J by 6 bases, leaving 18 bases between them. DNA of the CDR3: TGTGCCAGCAGCCTCGTTACAGGGTTGGGTCAGCCCCAGCATTTT. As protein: CASSLVTGLGQPQHF.

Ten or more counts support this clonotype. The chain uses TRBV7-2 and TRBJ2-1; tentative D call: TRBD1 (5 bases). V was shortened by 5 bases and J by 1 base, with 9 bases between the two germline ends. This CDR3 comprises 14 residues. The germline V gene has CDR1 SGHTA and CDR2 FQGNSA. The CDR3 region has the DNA TGTGCCAGCAGCCAGGGTGGTTCCTACAATGAGCAGTTCTTC. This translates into CASSQGGSYNEQFF.

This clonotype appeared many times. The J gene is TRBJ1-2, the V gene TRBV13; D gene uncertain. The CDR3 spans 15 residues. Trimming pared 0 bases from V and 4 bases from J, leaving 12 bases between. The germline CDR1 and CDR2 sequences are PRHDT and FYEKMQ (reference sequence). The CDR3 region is CASSLGVTISYGYTF. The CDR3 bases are TGTGCCAGCAGCTTAGGTGTCACAATCAGCTATGGCTACACCTTC.

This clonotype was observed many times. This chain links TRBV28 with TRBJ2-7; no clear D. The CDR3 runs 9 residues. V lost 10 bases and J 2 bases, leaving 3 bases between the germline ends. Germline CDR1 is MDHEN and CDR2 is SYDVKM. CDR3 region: CANPYEQYF. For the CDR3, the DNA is TGTGCCAACCCCTACGAGCAGTACTTC.

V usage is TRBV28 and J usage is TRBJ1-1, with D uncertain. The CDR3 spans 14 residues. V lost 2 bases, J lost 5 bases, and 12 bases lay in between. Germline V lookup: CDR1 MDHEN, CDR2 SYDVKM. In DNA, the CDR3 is TGTGCCAGCAGTTTAAGGCCGCCAAGGACTGAAGCTTTCTTT. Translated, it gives CASSLRPPRTEAFF. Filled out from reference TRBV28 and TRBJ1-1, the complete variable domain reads DVKVTQSSRYLVKRTGEKVFLECVQDMDHENMFWYRQDPGLGLRLIYFSYDVKMKEKGDIPEGYSVSREKKERFSLILESASTNQTSMYLCASSLRPPRTEAFFGQGTRLTVV.

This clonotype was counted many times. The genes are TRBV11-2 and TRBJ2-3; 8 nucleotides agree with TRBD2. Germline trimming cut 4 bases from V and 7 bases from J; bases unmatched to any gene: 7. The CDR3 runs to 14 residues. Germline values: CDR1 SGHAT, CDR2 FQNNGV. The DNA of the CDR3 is TGTGCCAGCAGCTCGACGAATAGCGGGAATACGCAGTATTTT. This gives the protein CASSSTNSGNTQYF.

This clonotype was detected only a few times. DNA for the CDR3: TGCAGTGCTAGAGACGGTCGAACTCAAGCCAACTACGAGCAGTACTTC. Protein: CSARDGRTQANYEQYF. The rearrangement joins TRBV20-1 to TRBJ2-7, with D unclear. Germline assignment: CDR1 DFQATT and CDR2 SNEGSKA (reference sequence). Trimming removed 0 bases at V and 3 bases at J, with 18 bases between. The CDR3 consists of 16 residues.

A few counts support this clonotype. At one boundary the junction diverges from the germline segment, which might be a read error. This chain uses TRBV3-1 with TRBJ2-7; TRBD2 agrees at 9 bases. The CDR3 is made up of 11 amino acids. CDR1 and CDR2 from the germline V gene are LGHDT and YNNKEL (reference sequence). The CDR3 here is CASSQDRLAVF. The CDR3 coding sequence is TGTGCCAGCAGCCAAGATCGACTAGCGGTCTTC.

For the CDR3, the DNA is TGTGCCAGCAGTAACTCGGACAGGGGAGGCGAGCAGTACTTC. It yields the protein CASSNSDRGGEQYF. The V gene is TRBV12-3 or TRBV12-4, the J gene TRBJ2-7; 9 nucleotides agree with TRBD1. The CDR3 sequence is 14 residues long. The junction had 8 bases not matched to a gene; V was cut back by 5 bases and J by 6 bases.

The chain's CDR3 is CASSFLAGEYTGELFF. CDR3 nucleotides: TGTGCCAGCAGTTTTTTAGCGGGAGAGTACACCGGGGAGCTGTTTTTT. This chain joins TRBV12-3 or TRBV12-4 and TRBJ2-2; 9 bases are a match to TRBD2. Trimming cost V 3 bases and J 3 bases; bases outside gene matches: 5. The length of the CDR3 is 16 residues.

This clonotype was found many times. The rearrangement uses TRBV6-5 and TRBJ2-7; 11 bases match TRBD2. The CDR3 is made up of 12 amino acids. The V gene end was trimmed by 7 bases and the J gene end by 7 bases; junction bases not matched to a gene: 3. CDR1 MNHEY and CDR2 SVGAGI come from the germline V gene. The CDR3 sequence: CASTRLAGEQYF. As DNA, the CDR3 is TGTGCCAGCACTCGACTAGCGGGAGAGCAGTACTTC.

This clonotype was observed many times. CDR3 coding DNA: TGTGCCAGCAGCCACAGGGGCTCTGGGGCCAACGTCCTGACTTTC. Residues: CASSHRGSGANVLTF. The chain combines TRBV7-9 with TRBJ2-6; 7 positions match TRBD1. The CDR3 contains 15 residues. Germline CDR1 and CDR2: SEHNR and FQNEAQ (reference sequence). Unmatched junction bases numbered 1, after V lost 5 bases and J lost 0 bases.